The 7 T cell receptor beta chains given below trace back to one sample, sequenced in a study of blood T cell repertoires in COVID-19. The repertoire was sequenced with immunoSEQ multiplex PCR; TCRdb's copy has only in-frame clones and lacks some. The sample holds almost 400,000 clones, about 90% seen once. The sequencing input was PBMCs or T cells enriched from blood (not recorded which). These receptors all come from a woman in her 30s who had recovered from COVID-19.

This clone was recorded a few times. The chain joins TRBV12-5 to TRBJ1-2, with D possibly being TRBD1 (5 bases). V was pared by 7 bases and J by 4 bases, with 10 bases between. CDR1 is LGHNT and CDR2 is FRNRAP in the germline V gene. The CDR3 is 12 residues long. CDR3 nucleotides: TGTGCTAGTGCTACAGGCTTCTATGGCTACACCTTC. Protein product: CASATGFYGYTF.

The V and J genes are TRBV29-1 and TRBJ2-3; D gene uncertain. Looked up from germline, CDR1 is SQVTM and CDR2 is ANQGSEA. The CDR3 contains 13 residues. Trimming stripped 6 bases from V and 0 bases from J, with 10 bases between. The CDR3 DNA follows: TGCAGCGTCTACGACGGGAGCACAGATACGCAGTATTTT. This encodes CSVYDGSTDTQYF.

This sequence joins TRBV7-8 and TRBJ2-1; 12 bases align to TRBD2. This CDR3 has 15 residues. V dropped 5 bases and J dropped 9; count of bases not matched to a gene: 8. Germline V gene lookup returns CDR1 SGHVS and CDR2 FQNEAQ. The CDR3 region has the DNA TGTGCCAGCAGCAAAGGACTAGCGGGGTTCGTTGAGCAGTTCTTC. It encodes CASSKGLAGFVEQFF.

The chain couples TRBV5-1 to TRBJ2-5; 7 positions match TRBD1. The CDR3 spans 13 residues. CDR1 and CDR2 (germline): SGHRS, YFSETQ. V shed 5 bases, J shed 5 bases, and the junction held 6 bases outside the gene matches. In nucleotides, the CDR3 is TGCGCCAGCAGAAGGGGGCTTGAGGAGACCCAGTACTTC. Protein product: CASRRGLEETQYF.

For this clone: This CDR3 is missing its conserved last phenylalanine or tryptophan, likely due to a read error. No DNA is shown, since the ends of the CDR3 on it are uncertain; the CDR3 is the one TCRdb lists. The J gene is TRBJ1-1, the V gene TRBV10-1. Germline CDR1 is WNHNN and CDR2 is SYGVQD (reference sequence). The CDR3 has 9 amino acids, counting both end residues. The chain's CDR3 is CASIEGTAV.

CDR3 in amino acids: CASSLGGQGTYNEQFF. CDR3 coding DNA: TGCGCCAGCAGCTTGGGCGGCCAAGGAACCTACAATGAGCAGTTCTTC. The chain links TRBV5-1 to TRBJ2-1; D is ambiguous. The CDR3 covers 16 residues. V was clipped by 0 bases and J by 2 bases, with 12 bases between them. The germline gives CDR1 SGHRS, CDR2 YFSETQ. Full variable domain (rest looked up from reference TRBV5-1 and TRBJ2-1): KAGVTQTPRYLIKTRGQQVTLSCSPISGHRSVSWYQQTPGQGLQFLFEYFSETQRNKGNFPGRFSGRQFSNSRSEMNVSTLELGDSALYLCASSLGGQGTYNEQFFGPGTRLTVL.

This chain connects TRBV18 to TRBJ1-2; D perhaps matches TRBD1 (6 bases). This CDR3 contains 14 residues. Trimming left V 3 bases short and J 5 bases short, with 13 bases between. The germline CDR1 and CDR2 sequences are KGHSH and LQKENI. Here the CDR3 DNA reads TGTGCCAGCTCACCCGGGACAAAACAATATGGCTACACCTTC. Translated: CASSPGTKQYGYTF.